The 8 T cell receptor beta chains in this list originate from one sample, sequenced in a study of identical twins. One entry per CDR3 protein, called by TCRdb with MiXCR from the 5' RACE reads. The sample has roughly 1,500,000 distinct CDR3 sequences, under 35% seen once; the top ten hold less than 0.35%. Sample: cord blood. These receptors were obtained from a newborn girl in good health.

This clonotype showed up many times. The CDR3 loop is CSADDRAYGYTF. CDR3 nucleotides: TGCAGTGCAGACGACAGGGCATATGGCTACACCTTC. V is TRBV20-1 and J is TRBJ1-2; 7 bases align to TRBD1. The CDR3 has 12 residues. With V trimmed by 6 bases and J by 5 bases, 6 bases remained unmatched. The germline V gene encodes CDR1 DFQATT and CDR2 SNEGSKA (reference sequence).

The V gene is TRBV20-1, the J gene TRBJ1-2; D might be TRBD1 (5 bases). V dropped 6 bases and J dropped 2 bases, with 28 bases sitting between them. Germline loops: CDR1 DFQATT, CDR2 SNEGSKA (reference sequence). This CDR3 has 18 amino acids. CDR3 loop: CSALAGEGFKRFNYGYTF. In nucleotides, the CDR3 is TGCAGTGCCCTCGCGGGGGAAGGATTTAAGAGGTTCAACTATGGCTACACCTTC.

This chain connects TRBV5-1 to TRBJ2-2; the D is unclear. Deletions cut 2 bases from V and 4 bases from J, with 15 bases between. Per germline, CDR1 SGHRS and CDR2 YFSETQ. The CDR3 length is 16 residues. The CDR3 DNA reads as TGCGCCAGCAGCTTCCTATCTCCCAACCCCACCGGGGAGCTGTTTTTT. Translating gives CASSFLSPNPTGELFF.

This clonotype came up a few times. The chain recombines TRBV5-4 with TRBJ2-1, with TRBD2 matching over 9 bases. The CDR3 is made up of 17 amino acids. V was pared by 1 base and J by 5 bases, with 10 bases of the junction left unmatched. CDR1 and CDR2 from the germline V gene are SGHNT and YYREEE (reference sequence). The CDR3 nucleotides are TGTGCCAGCAGCTTGTCGATCAGCGGGGGGTCCAACAATGAGCAGTTCTTC. Protein sequence: CASSLSISGGSNNEQFF.

The chain has TRBV13 and TRBJ2-1; D ambiguous. The germline gives CDR1 PRHDT, CDR2 FYEKMQ (reference sequence). The V end was cut by 10 bases, the J end by 0 bases, with 13 bases between. This CDR3 has 14 amino acids. The CDR3 sequence: CATKSGSSYNEQFF. The CDR3 DNA follows: TGTGCCACTAAGAGTGGAAGCTCCTACAATGAGCAGTTCTTC. Using reference TRBV13 and TRBJ2-1 for the parts outside the CDR3, the full variable domain is AAGVIQSPRHLIKEKRETATLKCYPIPRHDTVYWYQQGPGQDPQFLISFYEKMQSDKGSIPDRFSAQQFSDYHSELNMSSLELGDSALYFCATKSGSSYNEQFFGPGTRLTVL.

Note on this clonotype: Relative to the germline gene, one junction end is altered; a read error may explain this. V usage is TRBV12-3 or TRBV12-4 and J usage is TRBJ2-5, with 11 bases identical to TRBD2. This CDR3 comprises 16 residues. The CDR3 reads CAGSRGGLAVQETQYF. The CDR3 bases are TGTGCCGGCAGTAGGGGGGGACTAGCGGTTCAAGAGACCCAGTACTTC.

This clonotype has only a few counts. This chain joins TRBV6-5 and TRBJ2-7, with 7 nucleotides matching TRBD2. Germline assignment: CDR1 MNHEY and CDR2 SVGAGI. Trimming removed 2 bases from V and 7 bases from J; junction bases left unmatched: 11. The CDR3 consists of 15 residues. CDR3: CASSYGASGAGEQYF. The CDR3 bases are TGTGCCAGCAGTTACGGAGCTAGCGGAGCTGGGGAGCAGTACTTC.

This clonotype appeared a few times. This chain connects TRBV28 to TRBJ2-7, with 7 bases lining up with TRBD2. CDR1 MDHEN and CDR2 SYDVKM come from the germline V gene. The CDR3 length is 14 residues. Germline trimming cut 4 bases from V and 1 base from J; bases unmatched to any gene: 4. The CDR3 here is CASSSAGLSYEQYF. The CDR3 nucleotides read TGTGCCAGCAGTTCCGCGGGACTATCCTACGAGCAGTACTTC.